The rows below give T cell receptor beta chains drawn from one sample of a study of shared clonotypes between healthy human individuals. Sequenced by immunoSEQ multiplex PCR; TCRdb stores in-frame clones only, minus some. Among 2 million to 2.5 million clones, roughly 95% were seen once, and the ten largest hold over 0.1%. What was sequenced was naive CD4+ T cells sorted from blood. The receptors derive from a man between 18 and 29 years old in good health. Each CDR3 is given with its conserved first and last residue. Only part of the rows carry a size: once, few, many, or a class if the clone is expanded.

CDR3aa	abundance	v_gene	j_gene
CAISGGFNYGYTF	few	TRBV10-3	TRBJ1-2
CASTRLGTGFHEQYF	-	TRBV7-9	TRBJ2-7
CSARAVYGYTF	-	TRBV20-1	TRBJ1-2
CASSLAGGGNSPLHF	-	TRBV27	TRBJ1-6
CASSVGGLWDEQYF	-	TRBV9	TRBJ2-7
CASRPLATITGELFF	-	TRBV6-1	TRBJ2-2
CASSLRGSLEKLFF	-	TRBV7-2	TRBJ1-4
CASRVRWATAEQYF	once	TRBV5-6	TRBJ2-7
CASKKGQGYGYTF	-	TRBV25-1	TRBJ1-2
CASRAPGGSNEQFF	-	TRBV2	TRBJ2-1
CASSLGQVVGEQYF	-	TRBV19	TRBJ2-7
CASRSDRGVTDTQYF	-	TRBV5-1	TRBJ2-3
CASRQGNQPQHF	once	TRBV6-5	TRBJ1-5
CASSLDPAGLTYEQYF	-	TRBV5-1	TRBJ2-7
CASSLVGLTEAFF	once	TRBV7-9	TRBJ1-1
CASSDRTGSNYGYTF	-	TRBV7-2	TRBJ1-2
CASSEDRAYNSPLHF	-	TRBV5-6	TRBJ1-6
CASSLYFRALGNQPQHF	-	TRBV28	TRBJ1-5
CASSLPSYYEQYF	-	TRBV6-6	TRBJ2-7
CAIQGGLGEKLFF	-	TRBV10-3	TRBJ1-4